Shown below are 29 T cell receptor beta chains from a single sample sequenced in a study of blood T cell repertoires in COVID-19. Sequencing was performed with immunoSEQ multiplex PCR; in TCRdb, only in-frame clones are kept and a portion is missing. The sample gives roughly 240,000 clones, about nine tenths of which show up once; less than 0.9% is in the top ten. The specimen sequenced was PBMCs or T cells enriched from blood (not recorded which). These receptors were taken from a man in his fifties who had been exposed to COVID-19.

This clone was detected only once. The V and J genes are TRBV10-2 and TRBJ1-6, with D tentatively TRBD1 (6 bases). This CDR3 comprises 13 residues. With 7 bases removed from V and 10 bases from J, the gap between germline ends came to 14 bases. Germline V gene data show CDR1 as WSHSY and CDR2 as SAAADI. The chain's CDR3 is CASIKGEGSPLHF. The CDR3 DNA sequence: TGCGCCAGCATCAAGGGGGAAGGCTCACCCCTCCACTTT.

CDR3 nucleotide sequence: TGTGCCACCAGCAGACCGCCCGGACAGGGCCCGACCGGGGAGCTGTTTTTT. This sequence encodes CATSRPPGQGPTGELFF. This chain connects TRBV15 to TRBJ2-2; TRBD1 agrees at 8 bases. This CDR3 comprises 17 residues. Germline lookup yields CDR1 LNHNV and CDR2 YYDKDF (reference sequence). Germline trimming cut 2 bases from V and 5 bases from J; bases unmatched to any gene: 10. Filled out from reference TRBV15 and TRBJ2-2, the complete variable domain reads DAMVIQNPRYQVTQFGKPVTLSCSQTLNHNVMYWYQQKSSQAPKLLFHYYDKDFNNEADTPDNFQSRRPNTSFCFLDIRSPGLGDTAMYLCATSRPPGQGPTGELFFGEGSRLTVL.

This chain links TRBV27 with TRBJ1-4, with 9 positions matching TRBD1. The CDR3 length is 18 residues. The germline V gene encodes CDR1 MNHEY and CDR2 SMNVEV (reference sequence). Trimming removed 5 bases from V and 2 bases from J; junction bases left unmatched: 12. The CDR3 sequence is CASSIGTGNFRTNEKLFF. The CDR3 DNA is TGTGCCAGCAGTATCGGGACAGGGAATTTCAGGACTAATGAAAAACTGTTTTTT.

CDR3 nucleotides: TGTGCCATCAGTGAGTCGAACCTAGGTGGGAGTAACTATGGCTACACCTTC. It yields the protein CAISESNLGGSNYGYTF. The chain carries TRBV10-3 and TRBJ1-2; D uncertain. The CDR3 contains 17 residues. The V and J ends lost 0 bases and 1 base respectively, with 15 bases between them. Germline CDR1 reads ENHRY; CDR2 reads SYGVKD.

This chain joins TRBV9 and TRBJ1-3; no clear D gene. V was pared by 2 bases and J by 0 bases, with 9 bases between. The CDR3 is 15 residues long. The V gene's germline CDR1 is SGDLS and CDR2 YYNGEE. DNA for the CDR3: TGTGCCAGCAGCGTCCAAGAGCTCTCTGGAAACACCATATATTTT. Residues: CASSVQELSGNTIYF.

This CDR3 reads CAIPGTMGPYNEQFF. The CDR3 nucleotides are TGTGCCATTCCCGGGACTATGGGACCATACAATGAGCAGTTCTTC. The gene calls are TRBV2 and TRBJ2-1; 7 nucleotides line up with TRBD2. Trimming at V came to 10 bases and at J to 4 bases, leaving 13 bases not matched to a gene. The germline V gene has CDR1 SNHLY and CDR2 FYNNEI. The CDR3 sequence is 15 residues long. Filled out from reference TRBV2 and TRBJ2-1, the complete variable domain reads EPEVTQTPSHQVTQMGQEVILRCVPISNHLYFYWYRQILGQKVEFLVSFYNNEISEKSEIFDDQFSVERPDGSNFTLKIRSTKLEDSAMYFCAIPGTMGPYNEQFFGPGTRLTVL.

The chain recombines TRBV29-1 with TRBJ2-3; 9 nucleotides align to TRBD1. The length of the CDR3 is 13 residues. Germline V CDR1 and CDR2: SQVTM, ANQGSEA. The trim removed 6 bases at V and 3 bases at J, leaving 4 bases unmatched. The CDR3 protein is CSVGTGLTDTQYF. CDR3 sequence (DNA): TGCAGCGTAGGGACAGGGTTGACAGATACGCAGTATTTT.

This chain links TRBV9 with TRBJ2-6; 12 bases are shared with TRBD1. This CDR3 comprises 17 residues. Trimming removed 7 bases from V and 2 bases from J; junction bases left unmatched: 7. Germline assignment: CDR1 SGDLS and CDR2 YYNGEE. CDR3 DNA sequence: TGTGCCAGCCCCAGGGACAGGGGGCGTCCTGGGGCCAACGTCCTGACTTTC. This translates into CASPRDRGRPGANVLTF.

The V call is TRBV2, the J call TRBJ2-5; 10 nucleotides line up with TRBD1. Germline CDR1 reads SNHLY; CDR2 reads FYNNEI. The CDR3 length is 15 residues. After removal of 4 bases from V and 5 bases from J, the junction contained 7 bases not matched to a gene. The CDR3 loop reads CASSGLTGGGETQYF. The CDR3 bases are TGTGCCAGCAGTGGCTTGACAGGGGGCGGGGAGACCCAGTACTTC.

The rearrangement joins TRBV3-1 (or the pseudogene TRBV3-2) to TRBJ1-2; 9 positions match TRBD1. The length of the CDR3 is 14 residues. The junction had 12 bases not matched to a gene; V was cut back by 8 bases and J by 8 bases. CDR1 and CDR2 from the germline V gene are LGHDT and YNNKEL (reference sequence). Here the CDR3 reads CASGFRTGESGYTF. The CDR3 DNA follows: TGTGCCAGCGGATTTAGGACAGGGGAAAGCGGCTACACCTTC.

The chain couples TRBV7-2 to TRBJ2-3; the match to TRBD2 covers 12 bases. Germline values: CDR1 SGHTA, CDR2 FQGNSA. V trimming: 5 bases; J trimming: 3 bases; junction bases outside the gene matches: 3. This CDR3 is 15 amino acids long. CDR3 residues: CASSVLAGGTDTQYF. The CDR3 bases are TGTGCCAGCAGCGTGCTAGCGGGAGGGACAGATACGCAGTATTTT.

V usage is TRBV11-3 and J usage is TRBJ2-1, with a tentative D call TRBD2 (6 bases). Per germline, CDR1 SGHNT and CDR2 YENEEA. This CDR3 is 16 amino acids long. Trimming pared 1 base from V and 5 bases from J, leaving 15 bases between. The DNA for the CDR3 is TGTGCCAGCAGCTTAGTTGGGGGAGGCGTAGACAATGAGCAGTTCTTC. Protein sequence: CASSLVGGGVDNEQFF.

The chain uses TRBV27 and TRBJ1-6, with D possibly matching TRBD1 (5 bases). Trimming stripped 5 bases from V and 5 bases from J, with 13 bases between. From germline, CDR1 is MNHEY and CDR2 SMNVEV (reference sequence). There are 15 residues in the CDR3. In DNA, the CDR3 is TGTGCCAGCAGTCCACGGGGGGTTCATAATTCACCCCTCCACTTT. Protein: CASSPRGVHNSPLHF.

The chain combines TRBV2 with TRBJ2-2, with unresolved D. Germline V gene data show CDR1 as SNHLY and CDR2 as FYNNEI. The CDR3 length is 14 residues. Trimming took 7 bases from V and 4 from J, leaving 13 bases between them. CDR3 sequence: CASNPAPGTGELFF. The CDR3 DNA is TGTGCCAGCAACCCCGCTCCGGGCACCGGGGAGCTGTTTTTT.

The table lists this clone with a few counts. The V call is TRBV28, the J call TRBJ1-2, with 10 bases aligning to TRBD1. J was trimmed by 6 bases and V by 6 bases; bases with no gene match: 13. CDR3 length: 16 amino acids. CDR1 and CDR2 (germline): MDHEN, SYDVKM. The CDR3 region has the DNA TGTGCCAGCAGCCTTGGCTGGGGACAGGGGAAGGATGGCTACACCTTC. It specifies CASSLGWGQGKDGYTF.

The sample holds one count of this clone. This chain links TRBV5-1 with TRBJ1-4, with 11 bases lining up with TRBD1. The CDR3 contains 14 residues. The germline V gene encodes CDR1 SGHRS and CDR2 YFSETQ. J lost 8 bases, V lost 3 bases, and 3 bases had no gene match. The CDR3 spells CASSWGQGEEKLFF. The DNA of the CDR3 is TGCGCCAGCAGCTGGGGACAGGGGGAGGAAAAACTGTTTTTT.

The gene calls are TRBV11-2 and TRBJ2-7; 11 positions match TRBD1. Germline CDR1 SGHAT, CDR2 FQNNGV. The ends lost 1 base at V and 1 base at J; junction bases unmatched: 6. The CDR3 consists of 17 residues. The DNA of the CDR3 is TGTGCCAGCAGCTTAGGGACAGGGGGCTCTTGGTCCTACGAGCAGTACTTC. Its protein product is CASSLGTGGSWSYEQYF.

V usage is TRBV5-1 and J usage is TRBJ1-2; perhaps TRBD1 as D (5 bases). V lost 1 base, J lost 2 bases, and 9 bases lay in between. The V gene's germline CDR1 is SGHRS and CDR2 YFSETQ. The CDR3 length is 14 residues. The CDR3 DNA reads TGCGCCAGCAGCTTGCGTGGGGGGAACTATGGCTACACCTTC. Its protein product is CASSLRGGNYGYTF. Using reference TRBV5-1 and TRBJ1-2 for the parts outside the CDR3, the full variable domain is KAGVTQTPRYLIKTRGQQVTLSCSPISGHRSVSWYQQTPGQGLQFLFEYFSETQRNKGNFPGRFSGRQFSNSRSEMNVSTLELGDSALYLCASSLRGGNYGYTFGSGTRLTVV.

The V gene is TRBV6-5, the J gene TRBJ1-1, with 8 bases aligning to TRBD1. Trimming cost V 4 bases and J 11 bases; bases outside gene matches: 9. Germline loops: CDR1 MNHEY, CDR2 SVGAGI. The CDR3 spans 13 residues. The CDR3 region is CASSSSRGRDAFF. The CDR3 region has the DNA TGTGCCAGCAGTTCCAGCAGGGGGCGGGATGCTTTCTTT.

CDR3 sequence (DNA): TGTGCCAGTAGTATATTGAGTAGCGGGGTCACAGATACGCAGTATTTT. Protein sequence: CASSILSSGVTDTQYF. The J gene is TRBJ2-3, the V gene TRBV19, with 8 bases lining up with TRBD2. Losses at the gene ends were 2 bases for V and 2 bases for J; bases not matched to a gene: 6. The CDR3 loop spans 16 amino acids. CDR1 is LNHDA and CDR2 is SQIVND in the germline V gene (reference sequence).

The CDR3 protein is CASSDQKRGSSYEQYF. The CDR3 nucleotides read TGTGCCAGCAGTGACCAAAAGCGGGGGAGCTCCTACGAGCAGTACTTC. The V call is TRBV25-1, the J call TRBJ2-7, with 8 bases that match TRBD2. This CDR3 has 16 residues. J was trimmed by 0 bases and V by 3 bases; bases with no gene match: 7. The germline V gene has CDR1 MGHDK and CDR2 SYGVNS.

This chain links TRBV2 with TRBJ2-1, with D perhaps TRBD2 (5 bases). CDR1 SNHLY and CDR2 FYNNEI come from the germline V gene. The CDR3 sequence is 14 residues long. V was cut by 3 bases and J by 9 bases, with 15 bases left in between. CDR3 in DNA: TGTGCCAGCAGTGAGAAGCGCGGGTGGGGTGAGCAGTTCTTC. This encodes CASSEKRGWGEQFF.

The chain couples TRBV2 to TRBJ1-5; 8 bases fit TRBD1. With V trimmed by 4 bases and J by 6 bases, 11 bases remained unmatched. CDR1 is SNHLY, CDR2 FYNNEI, per germline. The CDR3 runs 16 residues. CDR3 region: CASSGGSDRVSQPQHF. CDR3 bases: TGTGCCAGCAGTGGGGGATCGGACAGGGTCAGTCAGCCCCAGCATTTT. The full variable domain, completed using reference TRBV2 and TRBJ1-5, is EPEVTQTPSHQVTQMGQEVILRCVPISNHLYFYWYRQILGQKVEFLVSFYNNEISEKSEIFDDQFSVERPDGSNFTLKIRSTKLEDSAMYFCASSGGSDRVSQPQHFGDGTRLSIL.

The chain links TRBV24-1 to TRBJ2-5; possible D gene TRBD2, 6 bases. The CDR3 is 15 amino acids. V was cut by 6 bases and J by 5 bases, with 18 bases left in between. Per germline, CDR1 KGHDR and CDR2 SFDVKD. The CDR3 nucleotides read TGTGCCACCAGTATTCCCTCTGGGAGCGGGGAGACCCAGTACTTC. Residues: CATSIPSGSGETQYF.

In the case of this clone: The sample carries other DNA sequences with the same CDR3. The chain couples TRBV9 to TRBJ1-2, with 8 positions matching TRBD1. The junction had 2 bases not matched to a gene; V was cut back by 0 bases and J by 4 bases. The CDR3 length is 14 residues. Germline CDR1 is SGDLS and CDR2 is YYNGEE. The CDR3 DNA reads as TGTGCCAGCAGCGTAGGGACAGGGCTCTATGGCTACACCTTC. Translation gives CASSVGTGLYGYTF.

V usage is TRBV5-1 and J usage is TRBJ2-1; 12 bases map to TRBD2. The germline gives CDR1 SGHRS, CDR2 YFSETQ. The CDR3 totals 14 residues. V gave up 5 bases and J gave up 5 bases; unmatched junction bases: 2. Here the CDR3 DNA reads TGCGCCAGCAGACTAGCGGGAGGTAACAATGAGCAGTTCTTC. Translated, it gives CASRLAGGNNEQFF.

The rearrangement joins TRBV7-9 to TRBJ1-2; no clear D. Deletions cut 11 bases from V and 6 bases from J, with 13 bases between. The CDR3 totals 11 residues. CDR1 SEHNR and CDR2 FQNEAQ come from the germline V gene (reference sequence). The CDR3 sequence: CACTAEDGYTF. The CDR3 DNA sequence: TGTGCCTGCACGGCAGAGGATGGCTACACCTTC.

The genes are TRBV11-2 and TRBJ2-5; D might be TRBD1 (6 bases). The length of the CDR3 is 14 residues. Trimming shortened V by 8 bases and J by 3 bases, and 16 bases separated the two germline ends. Per germline, CDR1 SGHAT and CDR2 FQNNGV. CDR3 nucleotide sequence: TGTGCCAGCGTCAAGACAGGTCGGGAAGAGACCCAGTACTTC. Its translation is CASVKTGREETQYF.

The chain has TRBV7-9 and TRBJ1-4; perhaps TRBD1 as D (6 bases). The CDR3 extends over 15 amino acids. CDR1 SEHNR and CDR2 FQNEAQ come from the germline V gene (reference sequence). Deletions cut 3 bases from V and 6 bases from J, with 14 bases between. The CDR3 spells CASSFSGGGDEKLFF. CDR3 in DNA: TGTGCCAGCAGCTTTAGTGGGGGCGGAGATGAAAAACTGTTTTTT.